This T cell receptor (beta chain) is drawn from a study of T-cell reconstitution after alpha-beta-depleted transplantation in children listed by TCRdb under 2016. Background on the whole study: Using TCR repertoire profiling, the study quantitatively followed how T-cell immune reconstitution unfolded in children after TCRalphabeta/CD19-depleted allogeneic hematopoietic cell transplantation.

Study-level results and caveats: The high TCRbeta diversity at day 60 in some patients was ascribed to recipient T cells and intrathymic progenitors that had survived conditioning. About two months after transplant, the apparently early recovery of alphabetaT-cell counts reportedly depended on just several hundred clones that had expanded rapidly and came from non-depleted graft cells. Over subsequent months, a decline in hyperexpanded clone frequencies was noted, and after one year, T-cell counts and TCRbeta diversity were mostly ascribed to newly produced T cells.

The protocol used for the library was PCR. Sequencing instrument: Illumina HiSeq 2500. TCR library preparation used molecular barcoding, with unique molecular identifiers applied to normalize quantification of the TCRbeta repertoire. The public sequencing data were trimmed at Q25 with fastp and processed into clonotypes with MiXCR by TCRdb, which kept only in-frame beta chains. Entries are consolidated by CDR3 protein sequence, retaining the most common genes and DNA. Here the sample has approximately 190,000 distinct CDR3 sequences; about 6% occur a single time. The ten largest clones capture 4.5% of the sample. Explained via the paper, the treatment or condition label denotes: allogeneic hematopoietic cell transplantation with graft depleted of TCRalphabeta T cells and CD19 B cells. The transplant recipients were children given TCRalphabeta/CD19-depleted allogeneic hematopoietic cell grafts. In its sample, this clonotype was seen a few times. The specificity of this receptor is unknown. No quality values exist for individual bases; no much larger clone is one base distant.

From its cysteine to its phenylalanine, the CDR3 spans 15 amino acids. Kept here is only the CDR3 DNA, which spans 45 bases and is read in frame from base 1. V and J lose 2 bases and 0 bases, and a span of 10 bases separates them. As encoded in the germline V gene, CDR1 is MNHEY while CDR2 is SVGEGT. This TCR derives from a girl in the first two years of life with combined immunodeficiency, due to receive a stem cell transplant. The rearrangement joined TRBV6-2 or TRBV6-3 to TRBJ1-1; the D gene remains uncertain. The material sequenced was PBMCs, taken before TCRalphabeta/CD19-depleted stem cell transplant. The CDR3 reads as follows: CASSYPGRLNTEAFF. Here is the DNA: TGTGCCAGCAGTTACCCCGGACGGTTGAACACTGAAGCTTTCTTT.